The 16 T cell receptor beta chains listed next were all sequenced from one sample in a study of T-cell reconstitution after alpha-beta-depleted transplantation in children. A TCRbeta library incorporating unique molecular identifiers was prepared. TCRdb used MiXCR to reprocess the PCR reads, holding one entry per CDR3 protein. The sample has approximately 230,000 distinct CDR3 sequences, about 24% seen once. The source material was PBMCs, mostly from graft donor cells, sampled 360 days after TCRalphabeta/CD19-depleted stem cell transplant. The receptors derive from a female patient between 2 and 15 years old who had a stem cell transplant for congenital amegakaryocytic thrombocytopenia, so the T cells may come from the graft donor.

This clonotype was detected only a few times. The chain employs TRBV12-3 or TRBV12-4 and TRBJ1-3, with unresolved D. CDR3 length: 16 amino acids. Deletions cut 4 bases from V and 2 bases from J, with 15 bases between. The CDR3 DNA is TGTGCCAGCAGTTCCGGCCGTATCTCTGCTGGAAACACCATATATTTT. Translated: CASSSGRISAGNTIYF.

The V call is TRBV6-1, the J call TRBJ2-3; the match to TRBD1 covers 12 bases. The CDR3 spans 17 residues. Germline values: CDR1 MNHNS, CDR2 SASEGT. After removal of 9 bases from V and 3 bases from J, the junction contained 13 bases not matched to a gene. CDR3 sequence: CASQPLPGQGATDTQYF. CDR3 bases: TGTGCCAGTCAACCCTTGCCGGGACAGGGGGCAACAGATACGCAGTATTTT.

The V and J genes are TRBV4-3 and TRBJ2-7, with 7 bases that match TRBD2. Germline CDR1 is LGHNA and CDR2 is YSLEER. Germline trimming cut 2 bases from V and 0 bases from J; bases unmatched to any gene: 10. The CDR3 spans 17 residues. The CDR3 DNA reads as TGCGCCAGCAGCCAAAGTCCGGGACTATCCCCCTCCTACGAGCAGTACTTC. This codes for CASSQSPGLSPSYEQYF.

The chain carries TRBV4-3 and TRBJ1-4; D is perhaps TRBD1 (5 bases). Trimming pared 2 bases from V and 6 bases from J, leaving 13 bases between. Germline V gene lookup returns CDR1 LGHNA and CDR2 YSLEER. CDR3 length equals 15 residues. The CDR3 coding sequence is TGCGCCAGCAGCCAACTCAGGGATTCCGATGAAAAACTGTTTTTT. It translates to CASSQLRDSDEKLFF.

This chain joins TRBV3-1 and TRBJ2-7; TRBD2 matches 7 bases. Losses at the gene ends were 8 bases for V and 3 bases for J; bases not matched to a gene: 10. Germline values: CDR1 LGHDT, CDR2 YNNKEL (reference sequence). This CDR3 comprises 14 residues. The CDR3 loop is CASCTASGFYEQYF. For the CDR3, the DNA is TGTGCCAGCTGTACGGCTAGCGGCTTCTACGAGCAGTACTTC.

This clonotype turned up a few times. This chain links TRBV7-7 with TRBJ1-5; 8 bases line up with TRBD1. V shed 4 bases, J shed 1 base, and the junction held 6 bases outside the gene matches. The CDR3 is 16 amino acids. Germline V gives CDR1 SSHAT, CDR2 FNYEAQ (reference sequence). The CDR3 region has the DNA TGTGCCAGCAGCTCCGTCAGGGGGCAGAGCAATCAGCCCCAGCATTTT. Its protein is CASSSVRGQSNQPQHF. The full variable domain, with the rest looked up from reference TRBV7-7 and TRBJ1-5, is GAGVSQSPRYKVTKRGQDVTLRCDPISSHATLYWYQQALGQGPEFLTYFNYEAQPDKSGLPSDRFSAERPEGSISTLTIQRTEQRDSAMYRCASSSVRGQSNQPQHFGDGTRLSIL.

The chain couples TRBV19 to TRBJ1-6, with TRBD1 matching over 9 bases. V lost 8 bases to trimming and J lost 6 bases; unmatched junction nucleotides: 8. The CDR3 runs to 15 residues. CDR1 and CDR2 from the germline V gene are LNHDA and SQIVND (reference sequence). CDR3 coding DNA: TGTGCCAGTCAAGCGGGACAGGGAGGTAATTCACCCCTCCACTTT. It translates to CASQAGQGGNSPLHF.

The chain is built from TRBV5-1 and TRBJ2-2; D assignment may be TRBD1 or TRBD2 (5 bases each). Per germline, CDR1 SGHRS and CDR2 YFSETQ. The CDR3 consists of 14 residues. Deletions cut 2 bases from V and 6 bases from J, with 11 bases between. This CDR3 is CASSFSSGPGELFF. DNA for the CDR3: TGCGCCAGCAGCTTTAGTTCGGGACCCGGGGAGCTGTTTTTT.

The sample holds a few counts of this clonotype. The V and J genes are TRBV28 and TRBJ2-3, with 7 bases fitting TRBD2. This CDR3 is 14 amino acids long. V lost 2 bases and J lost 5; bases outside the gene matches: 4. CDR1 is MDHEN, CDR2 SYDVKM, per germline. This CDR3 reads CASSLRREIDTQYF. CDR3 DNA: TGTGCCAGCAGTTTAAGGCGGGAGATAGATACGCAGTATTTT.

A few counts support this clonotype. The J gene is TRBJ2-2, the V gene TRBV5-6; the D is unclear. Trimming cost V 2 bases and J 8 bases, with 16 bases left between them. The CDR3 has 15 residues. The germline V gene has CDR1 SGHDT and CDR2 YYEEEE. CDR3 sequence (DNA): TGTGCCAGCAGCTTTCTAGAGTTCTCTCGTGGGGAGCTGTTTTTT. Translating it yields CASSFLEFSRGELFF.

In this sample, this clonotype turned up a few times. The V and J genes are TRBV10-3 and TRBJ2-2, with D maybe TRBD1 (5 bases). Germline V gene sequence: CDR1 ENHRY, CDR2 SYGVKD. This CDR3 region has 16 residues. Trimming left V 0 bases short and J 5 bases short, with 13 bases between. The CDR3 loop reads CAISESGTGRTGELFF. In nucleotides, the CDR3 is TGTGCCATCAGTGAGTCTGGAACAGGCCGGACCGGGGAGCTGTTTTTT.

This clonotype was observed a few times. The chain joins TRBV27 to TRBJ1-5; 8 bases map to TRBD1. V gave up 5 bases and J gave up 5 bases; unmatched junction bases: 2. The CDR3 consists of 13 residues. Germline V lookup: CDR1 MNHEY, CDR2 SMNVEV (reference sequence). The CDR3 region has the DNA TGTGCCAGCAGTAAGGACAGGGATCAGCCCCAGCATTTT. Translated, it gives CASSKDRDQPQHF.

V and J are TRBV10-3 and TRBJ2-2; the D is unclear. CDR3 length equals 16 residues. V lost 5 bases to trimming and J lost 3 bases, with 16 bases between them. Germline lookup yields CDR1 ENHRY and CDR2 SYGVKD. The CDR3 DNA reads TGTGCCATCAGTAGTAAGGACCATTCTTACACCGGGGAGCTGTTTTTT. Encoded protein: CAISSKDHSYTGELFF.

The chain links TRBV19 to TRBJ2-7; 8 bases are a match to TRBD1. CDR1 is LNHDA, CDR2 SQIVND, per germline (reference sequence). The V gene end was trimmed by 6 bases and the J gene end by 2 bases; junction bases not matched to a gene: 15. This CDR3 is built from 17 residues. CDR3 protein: CASSPETGAAGTYEQYF. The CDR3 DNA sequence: TGTGCCAGTAGCCCGGAGACAGGGGCGGCCGGGACCTACGAGCAGTACTTC.

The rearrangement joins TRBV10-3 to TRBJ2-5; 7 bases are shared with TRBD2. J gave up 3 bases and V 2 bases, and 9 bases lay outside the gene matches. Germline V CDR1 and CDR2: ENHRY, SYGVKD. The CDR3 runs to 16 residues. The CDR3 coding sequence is TGTGCCATCAGTGAGCAACCGGGACTAAGAGAAGAGACCCAGTACTTC. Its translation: CAISEQPGLREETQYF.

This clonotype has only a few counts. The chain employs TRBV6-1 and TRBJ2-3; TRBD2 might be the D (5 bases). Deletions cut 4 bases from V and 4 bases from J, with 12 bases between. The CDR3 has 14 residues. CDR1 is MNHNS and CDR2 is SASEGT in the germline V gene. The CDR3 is CASSGLSSPDTQYF. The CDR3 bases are TGTGCCAGCAGTGGACTATCTTCCCCAGATACGCAGTATTTT.